The count of the clone carrying this T cell receptor (beta chain) is one. A much larger clone lies one base from this, so it may be a read error. TCRbeta library construction was performed incorporating unique molecular identifiers. TCRdb redid the calling of the PCR reads with MiXCR, one entry per CDR3 protein. The sample carries 600,000 to 700,000 distinct CDR3 sequences, around 17% recorded once. This sample was included in a study of T-cell reconstitution after alpha-beta-depleted transplantation in children. Germline CDR1 reads SGHKS; CDR2 reads YYEKEE (reference sequence). The CDR3 spans 13 residues.

The receptor's source is a human donor who donated a stem cell graft to a child with acute myeloid leukemia. Sequencing was performed on PBMCs from the stem cell graft donor, taken from the stem cell graft. The J gene is TRBJ2-7, the V gene TRBV5-5; TRBD1 aligns across 7 bases. The CDR3 DNA follows: TGTGCCATCAGCTTGGCAGGGGGCTACGAGCAGTACGTC. Translated, it gives CAISLAGGYEQYV.